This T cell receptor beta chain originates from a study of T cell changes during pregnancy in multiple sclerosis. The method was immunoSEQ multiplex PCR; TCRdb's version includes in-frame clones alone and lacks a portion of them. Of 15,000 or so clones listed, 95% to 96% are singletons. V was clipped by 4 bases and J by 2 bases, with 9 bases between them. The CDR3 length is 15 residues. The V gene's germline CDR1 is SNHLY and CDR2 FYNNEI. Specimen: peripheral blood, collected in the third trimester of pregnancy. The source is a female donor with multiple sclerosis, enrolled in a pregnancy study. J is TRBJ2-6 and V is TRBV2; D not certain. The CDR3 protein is CASSGLRTGANVLTF. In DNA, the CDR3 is TGTGCCAGCAGTGGACTTCGGACTGGGGCCAACGTCCTGACTTTC. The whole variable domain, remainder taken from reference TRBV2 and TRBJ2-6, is EPEVTQTPSHQVTQMGQEVILRCVPISNHLYFYWYRQILGQKVEFLVSFYNNEISEKSEIFDDQFSVERPDGSNFTLKIRSTKLEDSAMYFCASSGLRTGANVLTFGAGSRLTVL.